Below, one TCR beta chain is given with its context. Its antigen is still unknown. The sample contains more than one DNA sequence encoding this CDR3. The CDR3 totals 11 residues. Germline CDR1 and CDR2: DFQATT and SNEGSKA (reference sequence). Trimming shortened V by 1 base and J by 5 bases, and 5 bases separated the two germline ends. The whole isolated RNA underwent reverse transcription, so sequencing captured expressed TCRB transcripts. Only in-frame clones appear in the TCRdb table, and some are missing; sequencing was by immunoSEQ multiplex PCR. The sample carries 640,000 or so clones, 13% recorded once. The data derive from a study of beta chain features in type 1 diabetes. Study findings and constraints: Shorter TCRB CDR3s, moderately but significantly so, were found in Type 1 diabetes patients in all four CD4+ subsets. Patients with type 1 diabetes carried fewer insertions and had more deletions at their VDJ junctions. Patients' naive, central memory and Treg TCRB repertoires seemed closer to one another than those of healthy donors.

Sequencing used naive CD4+ T cells from blood. This rearrangement joins TRBV20-1 to TRBJ2-5, with D perhaps TRBD1 or TRBD2 (5 bases each). The TCR sequence derives from a man aged 18 to 29 with type 1 diabetes. CDR3 residues: CSARGGETQYF. The CDR3 DNA sequence: TGCAGTGCTAGAGGGGGGGAGACCCAGTACTTC.